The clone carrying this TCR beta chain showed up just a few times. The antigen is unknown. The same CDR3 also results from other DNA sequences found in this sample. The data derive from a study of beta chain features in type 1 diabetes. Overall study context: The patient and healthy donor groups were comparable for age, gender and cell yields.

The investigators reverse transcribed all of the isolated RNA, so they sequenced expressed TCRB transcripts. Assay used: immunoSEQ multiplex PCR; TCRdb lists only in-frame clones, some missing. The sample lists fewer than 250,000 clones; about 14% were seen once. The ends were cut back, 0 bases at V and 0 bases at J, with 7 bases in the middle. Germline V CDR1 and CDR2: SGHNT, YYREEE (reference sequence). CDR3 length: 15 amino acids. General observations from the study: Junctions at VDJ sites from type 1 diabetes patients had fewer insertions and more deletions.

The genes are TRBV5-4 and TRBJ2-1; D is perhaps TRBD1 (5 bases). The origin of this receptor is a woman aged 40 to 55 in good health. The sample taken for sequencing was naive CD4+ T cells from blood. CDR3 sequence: CASSLGTGSYNEQFF. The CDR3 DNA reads TGTGCCAGCAGCTTGGGAACAGGCTCCTACAATGAGCAGTTCTTC.